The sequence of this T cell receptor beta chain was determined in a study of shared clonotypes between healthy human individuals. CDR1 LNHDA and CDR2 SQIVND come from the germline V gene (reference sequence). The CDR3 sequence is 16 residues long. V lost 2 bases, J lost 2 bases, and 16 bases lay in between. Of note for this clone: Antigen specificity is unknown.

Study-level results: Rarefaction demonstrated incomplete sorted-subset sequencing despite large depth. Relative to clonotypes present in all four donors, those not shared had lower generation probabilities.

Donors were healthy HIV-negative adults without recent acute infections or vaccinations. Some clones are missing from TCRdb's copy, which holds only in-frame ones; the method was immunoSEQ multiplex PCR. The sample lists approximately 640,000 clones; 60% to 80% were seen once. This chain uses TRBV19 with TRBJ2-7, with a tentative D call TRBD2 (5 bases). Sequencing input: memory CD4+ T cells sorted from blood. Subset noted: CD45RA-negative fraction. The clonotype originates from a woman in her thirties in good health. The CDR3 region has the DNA TGTGCCAGTAGTATAAGATTGGCCGGGGATACCTACGAGCAGTACTTC. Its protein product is CASSIRLAGDTYEQYF.